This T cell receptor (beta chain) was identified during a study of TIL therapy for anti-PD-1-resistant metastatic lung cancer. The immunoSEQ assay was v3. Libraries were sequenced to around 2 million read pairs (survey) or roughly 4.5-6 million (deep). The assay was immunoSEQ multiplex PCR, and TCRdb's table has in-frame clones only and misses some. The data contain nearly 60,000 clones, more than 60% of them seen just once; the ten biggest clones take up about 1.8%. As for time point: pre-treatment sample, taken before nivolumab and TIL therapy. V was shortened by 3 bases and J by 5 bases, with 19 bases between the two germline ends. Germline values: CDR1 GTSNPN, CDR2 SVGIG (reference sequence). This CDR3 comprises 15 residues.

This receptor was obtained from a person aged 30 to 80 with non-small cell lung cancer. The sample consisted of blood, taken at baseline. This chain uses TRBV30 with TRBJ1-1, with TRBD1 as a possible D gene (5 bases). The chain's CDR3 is CAWSVGGLGGTEAFF. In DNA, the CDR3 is TGTGCCTGGAGCGTTGGGGGACTGGGAGGGACTGAAGCTTTCTTT.